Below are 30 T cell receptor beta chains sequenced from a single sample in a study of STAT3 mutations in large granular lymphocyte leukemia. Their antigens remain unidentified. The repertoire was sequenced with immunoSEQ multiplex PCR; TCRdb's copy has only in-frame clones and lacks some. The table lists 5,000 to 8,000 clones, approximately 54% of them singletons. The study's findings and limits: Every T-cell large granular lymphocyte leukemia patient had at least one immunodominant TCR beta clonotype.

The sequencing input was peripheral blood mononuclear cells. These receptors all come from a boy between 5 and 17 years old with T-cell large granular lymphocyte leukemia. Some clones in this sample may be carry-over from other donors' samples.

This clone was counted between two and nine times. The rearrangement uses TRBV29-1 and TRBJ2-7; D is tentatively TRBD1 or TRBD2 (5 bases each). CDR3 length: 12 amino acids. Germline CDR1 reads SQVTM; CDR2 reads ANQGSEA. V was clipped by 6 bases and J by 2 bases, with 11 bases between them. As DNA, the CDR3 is TGCAGCGTAGCCCGGGGACCCTACGAGCAGTACTTC. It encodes CSVARGPYEQYF.

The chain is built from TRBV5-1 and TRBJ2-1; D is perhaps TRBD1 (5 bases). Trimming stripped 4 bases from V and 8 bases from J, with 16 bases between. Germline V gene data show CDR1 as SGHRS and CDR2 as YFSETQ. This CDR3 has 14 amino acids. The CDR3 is CASSMTDPRDEQFF. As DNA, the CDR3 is TGCGCCAGCAGCATGACAGACCCTAGGGATGAGCAGTTCTTC.

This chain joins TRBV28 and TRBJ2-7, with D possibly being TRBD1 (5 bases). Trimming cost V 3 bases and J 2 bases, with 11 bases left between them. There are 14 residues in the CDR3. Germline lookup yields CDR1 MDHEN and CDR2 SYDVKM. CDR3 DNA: TGTGCCAGCAGTTTGGCAGGGCCTACCTACGAGCAGTACTTC. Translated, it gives CASSLAGPTYEQYF.

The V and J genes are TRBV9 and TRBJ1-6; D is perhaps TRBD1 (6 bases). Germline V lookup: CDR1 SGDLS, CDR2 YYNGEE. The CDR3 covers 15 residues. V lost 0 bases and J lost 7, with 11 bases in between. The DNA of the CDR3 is TGTGCCAGCAGCGTAGGCCCGGGACAAAATTCACCCCTCCACTTT. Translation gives CASSVGPGQNSPLHF.

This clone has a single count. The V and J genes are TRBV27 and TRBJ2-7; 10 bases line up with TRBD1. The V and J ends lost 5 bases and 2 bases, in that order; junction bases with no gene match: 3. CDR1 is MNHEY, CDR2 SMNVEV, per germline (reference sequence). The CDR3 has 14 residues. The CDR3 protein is CASSDRGLTYEQYF. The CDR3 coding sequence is TGTGCCAGCAGTGACAGGGGGCTCACCTACGAGCAGTACTTC.

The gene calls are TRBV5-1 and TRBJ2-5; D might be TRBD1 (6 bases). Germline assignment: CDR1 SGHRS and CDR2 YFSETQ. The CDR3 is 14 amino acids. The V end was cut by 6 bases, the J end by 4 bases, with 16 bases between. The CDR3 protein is CASTMGAGRETQYF. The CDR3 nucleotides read TGCGCCAGCACCATGGGGGCAGGGCGAGAGACCCAGTACTTC.

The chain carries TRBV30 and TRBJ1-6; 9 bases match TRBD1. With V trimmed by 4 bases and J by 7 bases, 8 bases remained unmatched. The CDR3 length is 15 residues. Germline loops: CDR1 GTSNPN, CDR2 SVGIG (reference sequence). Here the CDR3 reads CAWTDSGTGNSPLHF. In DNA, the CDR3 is TGTGCCTGGACCGACTCCGGGACAGGGAATTCACCCCTCCACTTT.

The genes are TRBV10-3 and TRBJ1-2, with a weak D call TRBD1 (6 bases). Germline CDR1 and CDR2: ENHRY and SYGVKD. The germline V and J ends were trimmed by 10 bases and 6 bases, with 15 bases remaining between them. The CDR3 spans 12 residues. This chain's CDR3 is CATNAGADGYTF. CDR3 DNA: TGTGCCACCAACGCAGGGGCGGATGGCTACACCTTC.

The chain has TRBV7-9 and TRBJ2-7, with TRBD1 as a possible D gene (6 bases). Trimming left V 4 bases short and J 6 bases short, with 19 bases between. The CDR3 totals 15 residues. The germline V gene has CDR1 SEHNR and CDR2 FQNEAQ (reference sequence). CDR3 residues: CASSSGSGDLGEQYF. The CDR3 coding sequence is TGTGCCAGCAGCTCGGGATCAGGGGATTTAGGCGAGCAGTACTTC. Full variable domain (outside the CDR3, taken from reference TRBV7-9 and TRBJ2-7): DTGVSQNPRHKITKRGQNVTFRCDPISEHNRLYWYRQTLGQGPEFLTYFQNEAQLEKSRLLSDRFSAERPKGSFSTLEIQRTEQGDSAMYLCASSSGSGDLGEQYFGPGTRLTVT.

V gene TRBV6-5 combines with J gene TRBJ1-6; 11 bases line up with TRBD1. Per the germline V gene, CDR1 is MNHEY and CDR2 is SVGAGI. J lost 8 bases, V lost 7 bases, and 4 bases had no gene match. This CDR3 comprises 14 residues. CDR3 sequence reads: CASKTGQGDSPLHF. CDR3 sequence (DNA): TGTGCCAGCAAAACGGGACAGGGGGATTCACCCCTCCACTTT.

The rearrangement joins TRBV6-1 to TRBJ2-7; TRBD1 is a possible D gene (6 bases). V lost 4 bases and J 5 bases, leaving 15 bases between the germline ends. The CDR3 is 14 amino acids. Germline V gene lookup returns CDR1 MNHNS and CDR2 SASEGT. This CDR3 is CASSAPGHRDEQYF. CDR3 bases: TGTGCCAGCAGTGCGCCGGGACACCGCGACGAGCAGTACTTC.

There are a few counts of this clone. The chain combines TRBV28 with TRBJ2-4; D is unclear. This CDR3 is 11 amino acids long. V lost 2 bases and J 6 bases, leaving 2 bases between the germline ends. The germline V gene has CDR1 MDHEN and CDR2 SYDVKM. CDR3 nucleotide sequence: TGTGCCAGCAGTTTAGGAAACATTCAGTACTTC. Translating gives CASSLGNIQYF.

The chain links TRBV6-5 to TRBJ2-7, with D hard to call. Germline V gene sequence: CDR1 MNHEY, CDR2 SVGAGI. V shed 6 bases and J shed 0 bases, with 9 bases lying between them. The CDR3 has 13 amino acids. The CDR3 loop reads CASRTGGSYEQYF. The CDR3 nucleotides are TGTGCCAGCAGGACCGGTGGCTCCTACGAGCAGTACTTC.

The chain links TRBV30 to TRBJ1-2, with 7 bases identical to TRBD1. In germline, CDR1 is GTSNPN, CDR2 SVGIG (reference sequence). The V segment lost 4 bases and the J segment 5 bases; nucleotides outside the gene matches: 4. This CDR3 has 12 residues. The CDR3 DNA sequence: TGTGCCTGGACGACAGGGAGTTATGGCTACACCTTC. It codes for CAWTTGSYGYTF.

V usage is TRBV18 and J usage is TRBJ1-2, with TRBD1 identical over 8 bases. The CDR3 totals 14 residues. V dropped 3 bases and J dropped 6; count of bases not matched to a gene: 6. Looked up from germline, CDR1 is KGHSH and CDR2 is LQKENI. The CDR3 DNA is TGTGCCAGCTCACCTCGGACAGGGAAGGATGGCTACACCTTC. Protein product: CASSPRTGKDGYTF.

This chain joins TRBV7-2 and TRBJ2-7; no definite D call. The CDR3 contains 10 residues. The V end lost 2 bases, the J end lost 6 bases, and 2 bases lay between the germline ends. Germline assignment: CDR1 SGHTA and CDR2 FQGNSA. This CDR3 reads CASSLTEQYF. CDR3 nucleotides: TGTGCCAGCAGCTTAACCGAGCAGTACTTC.

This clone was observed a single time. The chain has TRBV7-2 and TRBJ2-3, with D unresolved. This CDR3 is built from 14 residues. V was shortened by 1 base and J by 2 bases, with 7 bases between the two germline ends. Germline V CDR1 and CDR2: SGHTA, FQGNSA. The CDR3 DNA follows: TGTGCCAGCAGCTTAGACCTCTCCACAGATACGCAGTATTTT. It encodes CASSLDLSTDTQYF. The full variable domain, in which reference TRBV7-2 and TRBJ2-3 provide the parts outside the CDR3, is GAGVSQSPSNKVTEKGKDVELRCDPISGHTALYWYRQSLGQGLEFLIYFQGNSAPDKSGLPSDRFSAERTGGSVSTLTIQRTQQEDSAVYLCASSLDLSTDTQYFGPGTRLTVL.

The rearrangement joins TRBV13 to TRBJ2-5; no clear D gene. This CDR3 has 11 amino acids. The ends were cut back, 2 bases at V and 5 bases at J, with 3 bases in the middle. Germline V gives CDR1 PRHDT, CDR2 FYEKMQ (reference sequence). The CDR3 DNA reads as TGTGCCAGCAGCTTATCCGAGACCCAGTACTTC. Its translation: CASSLSETQYF.

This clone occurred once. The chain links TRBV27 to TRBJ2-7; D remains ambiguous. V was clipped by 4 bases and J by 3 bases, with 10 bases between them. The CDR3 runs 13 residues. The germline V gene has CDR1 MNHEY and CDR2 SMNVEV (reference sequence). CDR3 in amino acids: CASSSGSSYEQYF. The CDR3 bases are TGTGCCAGCAGTTCAGGTAGTAGCTACGAGCAGTACTTC.

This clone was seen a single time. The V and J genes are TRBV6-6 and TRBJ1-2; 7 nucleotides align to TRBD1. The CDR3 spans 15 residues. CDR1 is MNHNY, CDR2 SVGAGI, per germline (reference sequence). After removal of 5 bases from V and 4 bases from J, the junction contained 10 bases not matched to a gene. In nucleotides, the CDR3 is TGTGCCAGCAGTAAGCTGGGACAGAAAACCTATGGCTACACCTTC. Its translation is CASSKLGQKTYGYTF.

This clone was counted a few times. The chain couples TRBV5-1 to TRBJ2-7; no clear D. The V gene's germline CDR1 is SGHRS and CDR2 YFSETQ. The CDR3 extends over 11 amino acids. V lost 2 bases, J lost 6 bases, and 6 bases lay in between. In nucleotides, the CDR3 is TGCGCCAGCAGCTTCGGCGGCGAGCAGTACTTC. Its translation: CASSFGGEQYF.

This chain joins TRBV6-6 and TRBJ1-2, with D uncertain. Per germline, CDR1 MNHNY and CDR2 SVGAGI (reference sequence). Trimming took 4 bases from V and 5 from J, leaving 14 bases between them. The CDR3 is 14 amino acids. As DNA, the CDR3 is TGTGCCAGCAGTTCTCGAGCGGCGCAATATGGCTACACCTTC. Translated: CASSSRAAQYGYTF.

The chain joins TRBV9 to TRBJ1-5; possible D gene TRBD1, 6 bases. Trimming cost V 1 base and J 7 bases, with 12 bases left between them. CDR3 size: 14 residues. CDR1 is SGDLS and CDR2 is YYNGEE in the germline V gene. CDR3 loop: CASSVRGAGQPQHF. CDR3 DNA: TGTGCCAGCAGCGTAAGGGGGGCAGGGCAGCCCCAGCATTTT.

CDR3 in amino acids: CATSRNSGQPQHF. The CDR3, as DNA: TGTGCCACCAGCAGGAATAGCGGTCAGCCCCAGCATTTT. The chain uses TRBV15 and TRBJ1-5; D gene unclear. CDR3 length: 13 amino acids. Germline values: CDR1 LNHNV, CDR2 YYDKDF (reference sequence). Trimming stripped 3 bases from V and 6 bases from J, with 9 bases between.

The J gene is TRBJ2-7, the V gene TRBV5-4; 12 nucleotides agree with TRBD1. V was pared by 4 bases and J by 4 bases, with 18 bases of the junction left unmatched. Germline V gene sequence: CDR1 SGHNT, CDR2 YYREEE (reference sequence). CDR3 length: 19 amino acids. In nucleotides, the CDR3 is TGTGCCAGCAGCCCTGCCGGGACAGGGGGCCGGTTAAGCGGGTACGAGCAGTACTTC. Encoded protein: CASSPAGTGGRLSGYEQYF.

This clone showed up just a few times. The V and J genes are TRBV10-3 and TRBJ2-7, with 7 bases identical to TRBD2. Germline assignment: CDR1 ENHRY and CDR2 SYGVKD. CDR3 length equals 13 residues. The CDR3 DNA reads TGTGGTCATAGAGTGGGGGAGGGTTACGAGCAGTACTTC. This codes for CGHRVGEGYEQYF.

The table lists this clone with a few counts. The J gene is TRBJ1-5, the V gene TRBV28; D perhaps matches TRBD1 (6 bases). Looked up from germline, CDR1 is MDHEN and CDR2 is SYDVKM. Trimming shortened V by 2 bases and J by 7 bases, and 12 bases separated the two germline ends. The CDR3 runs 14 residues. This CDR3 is CASSLVGGRQPQHF. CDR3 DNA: TGTGCCAGCAGTTTAGTAGGGGGTAGGCAGCCCCAGCATTTT.

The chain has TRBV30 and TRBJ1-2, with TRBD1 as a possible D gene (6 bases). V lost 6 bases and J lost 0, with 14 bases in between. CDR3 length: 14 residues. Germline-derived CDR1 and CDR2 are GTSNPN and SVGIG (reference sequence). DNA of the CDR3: TGTGCCTGCCAAGGGGGGGCAACTAACTATGGCTACACCTTC. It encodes CACQGGATNYGYTF.

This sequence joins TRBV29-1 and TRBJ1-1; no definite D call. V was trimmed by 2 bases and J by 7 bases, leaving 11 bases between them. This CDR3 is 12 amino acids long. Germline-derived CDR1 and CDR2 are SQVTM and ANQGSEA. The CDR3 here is CSVEFTGIEAFF. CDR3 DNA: TGCAGCGTTGAATTCACGGGAATTGAAGCTTTCTTT.

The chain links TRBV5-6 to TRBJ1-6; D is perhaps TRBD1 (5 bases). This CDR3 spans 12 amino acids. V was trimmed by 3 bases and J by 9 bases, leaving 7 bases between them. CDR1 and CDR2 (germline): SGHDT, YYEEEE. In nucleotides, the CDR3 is TGTGCCAGCAGCTCAGGGATTTCACCCCTCCACTTT. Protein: CASSSGISPLHF.